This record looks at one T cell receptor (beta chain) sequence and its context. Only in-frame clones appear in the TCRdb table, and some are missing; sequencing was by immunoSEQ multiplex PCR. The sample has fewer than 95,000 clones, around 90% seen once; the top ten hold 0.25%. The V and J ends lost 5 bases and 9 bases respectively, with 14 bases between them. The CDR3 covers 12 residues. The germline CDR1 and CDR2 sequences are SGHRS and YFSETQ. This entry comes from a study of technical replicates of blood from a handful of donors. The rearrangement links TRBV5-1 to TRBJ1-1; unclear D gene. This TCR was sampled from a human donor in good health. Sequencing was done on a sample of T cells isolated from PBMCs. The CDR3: CASRIEGTQAFF. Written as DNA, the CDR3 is TGCGCCAGCAGGATAGAGGGTACACAAGCTTTCTTT.